This T cell receptor (beta chain) was sequenced in a study of cytotoxic CD8 clonotypes in ibrutinib-treated CLL. Between the trimmed V and J ends, which lost 2 bases and 4 bases, there was a span of 11 bases. Germline V gives CDR1 MGHRA, CDR2 YSYEKL. This CDR3 is 15 amino acids long. TCRdb keeps only in-frame clones here, not all; method: immunoSEQ multiplex PCR. The table includes about 330,000 clones, 60% to 80% detected once. The material was PBMCs, obtained after 36 months of ibrutinib treatment. The gene calls are TRBV4-1 and TRBJ2-2; D may be TRBD1 (6 bases). The receptor's source is a human donor with chronic lymphocytic leukemia. The CDR3 protein is CASSQIRGGTGELFF. The CDR3 DNA reads TGCGCCAGCAGCCAAATCAGGGGCGGCACCGGGGAGCTGTTTTTT.